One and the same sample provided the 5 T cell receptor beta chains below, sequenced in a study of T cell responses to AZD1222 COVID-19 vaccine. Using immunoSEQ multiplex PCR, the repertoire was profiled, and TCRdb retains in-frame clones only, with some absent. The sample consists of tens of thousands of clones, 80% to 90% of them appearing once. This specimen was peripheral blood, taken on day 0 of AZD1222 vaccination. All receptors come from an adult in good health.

CDR3 amino acids: CASSLEGRDQPQHF. The CDR3 DNA sequence: TGTGCCAGCAGCTTAGAAGGGCGGGATCAGCCCCAGCATTTT. The chain links TRBV7-2 to TRBJ1-5; no firm D call. The CDR3 runs 14 residues. V lost 1 base and J lost 5, with 9 bases in between. Germline V gene sequence: CDR1 SGHTA, CDR2 FQGNSA.

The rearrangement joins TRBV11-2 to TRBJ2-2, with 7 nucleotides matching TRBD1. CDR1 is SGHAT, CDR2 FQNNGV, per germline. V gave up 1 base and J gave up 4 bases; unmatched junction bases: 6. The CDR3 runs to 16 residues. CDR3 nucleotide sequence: TGTGCCAGCAGCTTAGCCAGGGGGAAGGGCACCGGGGAGCTGTTTTTT. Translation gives CASSLARGKGTGELFF.

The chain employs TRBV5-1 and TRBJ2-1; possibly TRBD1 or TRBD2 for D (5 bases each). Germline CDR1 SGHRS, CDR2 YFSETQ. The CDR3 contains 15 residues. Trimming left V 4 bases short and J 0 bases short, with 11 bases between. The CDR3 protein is CASSRDPVSYNEQFF. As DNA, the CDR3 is TGCGCCAGCAGCCGGGACCCGGTCTCCTACAATGAGCAGTTCTTC. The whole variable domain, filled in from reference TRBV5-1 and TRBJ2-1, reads KAGVTQTPRYLIKTRGQQVTLSCSPISGHRSVSWYQQTPGQGLQFLFEYFSETQRNKGNFPGRFSGRQFSNSRSEMNVSTLELGDSALYLCASSRDPVSYNEQFFGPGTRLTVL.

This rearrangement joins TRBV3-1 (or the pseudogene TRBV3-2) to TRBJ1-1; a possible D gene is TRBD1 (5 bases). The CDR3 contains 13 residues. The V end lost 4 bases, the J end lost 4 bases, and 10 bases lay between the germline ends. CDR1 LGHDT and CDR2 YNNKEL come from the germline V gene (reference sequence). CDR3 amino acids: CASSLTGGTEAFF. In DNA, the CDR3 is TGTGCCAGCAGCCTAACGGGGGGCACTGAAGCTTTCTTT.

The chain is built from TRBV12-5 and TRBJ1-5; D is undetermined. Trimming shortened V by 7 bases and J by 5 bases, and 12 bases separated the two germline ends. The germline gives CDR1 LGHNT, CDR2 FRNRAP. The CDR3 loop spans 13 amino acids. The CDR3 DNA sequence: TGTGCTAGTGCCAAAGCCCGCGATCAGCCCCAGCATTTT. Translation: CASAKARDQPQHF.